Sequencing of this TCR beta chain was carried out in a study of metastatic and nonmetastatic thyroid tumors. MiXCR was used by TCRdb to re-call the PCR reads. The profile shows about 15,000 clones, 31% of them singletons. This clone is classed as medium-sized (0.01 to 0.1%). The germline CDR1 and CDR2 sequences are SNHLY and FYNNEI. The ends were cut back, 6 bases at V and 5 bases at J, with 19 bases in the middle. The CDR3 loop spans 15 amino acids. Thyroid surgery was performed in patients who had received no treatment beforehand. This receptor was obtained from a female donor with papillary thyroid cancer or a benign thyroid nodule (not recorded which). Some clones in this sample may be carry-over from other donors' samples. Material: blood. This chain connects TRBV2 to TRBJ1-1, with D perhaps TRBD1 (5 bases). CDR3 nucleotide sequence: TGTGCCAGCAGGACGGGGGGAGGGGCGCGTACTGAAGCTTTCTTT. Translating it yields CASRTGGGARTEAFF. The variable domain in full, completed from reference TRBV2 and TRBJ1-1, reads EPEVTQTPSHQVTQMGQEVILRCVPISNHLYFYWYRQILGQKVEFLVSFYNNEISEKSEIFDDQFSVERPDGSNFTLKIRSTKLEDSAMYFCASRTGGGARTEAFFGQGTRLTVV.